The 13 T cell receptor beta chains in this list originate from one sample, sequenced in a study of blood T cell repertoires in COVID-19. Using immunoSEQ multiplex PCR, the repertoire was profiled, and TCRdb retains in-frame clones only, with some absent. The table shows about 320,000 clones, with about 90% occurring only once. Sequences were obtained from PBMCs or T cells enriched from blood (not recorded which). All receptors derive from a man between 25 and 39 years old who had recovered from COVID-19.

Only a few counts were recorded for this clone. CDR3 nucleotide sequence: TGTGCCATCAGTGGGCACAGCAGCTCTGGAAACACCATATATTTT. Its protein is CAISGHSSSGNTIYF. The gene calls are TRBV10-3 and TRBJ1-3; the D is unclear. Germline lookup yields CDR1 ENHRY and CDR2 SYGVKD. The V end was cut by 4 bases, the J end by 0 bases, with 10 bases between. The CDR3 has 15 amino acids.

This chain uses TRBV27 with TRBJ2-7; D is perhaps TRBD2 (7 bases). The CDR3 runs to 15 residues. V lost 7 bases and J lost 3, with 19 bases in between. Germline V gene lookup returns CDR1 MNHEY and CDR2 SMNVEV (reference sequence). The CDR3: CASIPPGGTLYEQYF. The CDR3 DNA is TGTGCCAGCATCCCTCCCGGGGGGACACTCTACGAGCAGTACTTC.

The V gene is TRBV7-9, the J gene TRBJ2-7; 9 bases are shared with TRBD1. The CDR3 has 19 residues. Per the germline V gene, CDR1 is SEHNR and CDR2 is FQNEAQ (reference sequence). With 0 bases clipped from V and 2 bases from J, the junction kept 14 bases outside the gene matches. Here the CDR3 reads CASSLAAPPLRDRAYEQYF. DNA of the CDR3: TGTGCCAGCAGCTTAGCGGCCCCCCCCCTCAGGGACAGGGCCTACGAGCAGTACTTC.

V usage is TRBV5-1 and J usage is TRBJ1-6, with 8 bases identical to TRBD1. The V segment lost 4 bases and the J segment 14 bases; nucleotides outside the gene matches: 5. CDR1 and CDR2 (germline): SGHRS, YFSETQ. CDR3 size: 12 residues. The CDR3 nucleotides are TGCGCCAGCAGCCCAGGACAGGGTACCCTCCACTTT. This gives the protein CASSPGQGTLHF.

This clone appeared once. The chain has TRBV30 and TRBJ2-7; possibly TRBD2 for D (5 bases). This CDR3 is 13 amino acids long. The V gene lost 0 bases and the J gene lost 0 bases, with 6 bases spanning the gap. The germline gives CDR1 GTSNPN, CDR2 SVGIG (reference sequence). The CDR3 spells CAWSVGSSYEQYF. For the CDR3, the DNA is TGTGCCTGGAGTGTGGGGAGCTCCTACGAGCAGTACTTC.

V gene TRBV4-1 combines with J gene TRBJ1-2, with D perhaps matching TRBD1 (5 bases). Germline assignment: CDR1 MGHRA and CDR2 YSYEKL. The V gene lost 1 base and the J gene lost 2 bases, with 11 bases spanning the gap. The CDR3 extends over 15 amino acids. CDR3 DNA sequence: TGCGCCAGCAGCCAAGTAGGGCAGGGCAACTATGGCTACACCTTC. Encoded protein: CASSQVGQGNYGYTF.

CDR3 protein: CASSYRTGSRQPQHF. CDR3 nucleotide sequence: TGTGCCAGCAGTTACCGGACAGGGTCACGTCAGCCCCAGCATTTT. The V gene is TRBV6-5, the J gene TRBJ1-5; 8 bases match TRBD1. Germline loops: CDR1 MNHEY, CDR2 SVGAGI. The ends lost 2 bases at V and 6 bases at J; junction bases unmatched: 6. The CDR3 loop spans 15 amino acids.

The rearrangement links TRBV9 to TRBJ2-7; 10 bases fit TRBD1. The V segment lost 4 bases and the J segment 5 bases; nucleotides outside the gene matches: 6. CDR3 length: 14 amino acids. CDR1 and CDR2 from the germline V gene are SGDLS and YYNGEE. The CDR3 DNA is TGTGCCAGCAGCCCCCCGGGACAGGGGAACGAGCAGTACTTC. Amino acids: CASSPPGQGNEQYF.

This chain connects TRBV9 to TRBJ2-5; perhaps TRBD2 as D (6 bases). The CDR3 length is 15 residues. CDR1 SGDLS and CDR2 YYNGEE come from the germline V gene. V was clipped by 4 bases and J by 5 bases, with 18 bases between them. The CDR3 sequence is CASSPEGLRGETQYF. The CDR3 DNA reads TGTGCCAGCAGCCCGGAAGGACTCCGGGGGGAGACCCAGTACTTC.

The chain has TRBV27 and TRBJ1-6, with TRBD1 as a possible D gene (5 bases). The CDR3 loop spans 15 amino acids. V was clipped by 3 bases and J by 3 bases, with 9 bases between them. Germline V gene lookup returns CDR1 MNHEY and CDR2 SMNVEV (reference sequence). CDR3 sequence reads: CASSFGGVYNSPLHF. CDR3 coding DNA: TGTGCCAGCAGTTTCGGGGGGGTCTATAATTCACCCCTCCACTTT.

The chain employs TRBV2 and TRBJ1-5; 7 positions agree with TRBD1. CDR1 SNHLY and CDR2 FYNNEI come from the germline V gene. The CDR3 is 15 amino acids. V lost 3 bases, J lost 3 bases, and 5 bases stayed unmatched. As DNA, the CDR3 is TGTGCCAGCAGTGAGCGGACAGGTAACAATCAGCCCCAGCATTTT. Translation gives CASSERTGNNQPQHF.

The gene calls are TRBV10-2 and TRBJ2-5; 9 positions agree with TRBD2. Trimming at V came to 3 bases and at J to 3 bases, leaving 5 bases not matched to a gene. CDR3 length: 15 amino acids. The germline V gene has CDR1 WSHSY and CDR2 SAAADI. The CDR3 DNA reads TGCGCCAGCAGTGACCCACTAGCGGGTGAAGAGACCCAGTACTTC. This encodes CASSDPLAGEETQYF.

The V and J genes are TRBV30 and TRBJ1-4; TRBD1 agrees at 7 bases. This CDR3 contains 13 residues. Germline CDR1 GTSNPN, CDR2 SVGIG (reference sequence). With V trimmed by 6 bases and J by 4 bases, 5 bases remained unmatched. The CDR3 region is CACRGFINEKLFF. For the CDR3, the DNA is TGTGCCTGCAGGGGGTTTATTAATGAAAAACTGTTTTTT.